Listed below are T cell receptor beta chains from one sample, sequenced in a study of CD8 T cells in Susac syndrome. TCRdb reprocessed the immunoSEQ multiplex PCR reads with MiXCR, giving one entry per CDR3 protein. The sample holds around 150,000 distinct CDR3 sequences, 94% seen once. The sequencing sample was made of CD8+ T cells from PBMCs. The source is a human donor in good health. Both conserved end residues are part of each CDR3.

j_call | v_call | cdr3_aa
TRBJ2-1 | TRBV12-3/TRBV12-4 | CASRTSGSPYNEQFF
TRBJ2-7 | TRBV14 | CASSPGGDSEQYF
TRBJ2-2 | TRBV24-1 | CATSDHYTGKSTGELFF
TRBJ1-2 | TRBV27 | CASRLTGGHYGYTF
TRBJ2-7 | TRBV13 | CASSLRAGGVEPYEQYF
TRBJ2-7 | TRBV24-1 | CATSDLASGRDEQYF
TRBJ2-7 | TRBV3-1 | CASSQEAGEQYF
TRBJ2-1 | TRBV27 | CASSFVGQEDNEQFF
TRBJ2-7 | TRBV27 | CASSLYPGAYEQYF
TRBJ2-7 | TRBV20-1 | CSAPHPQAGARGYEQYF
TRBJ2-1 | TRBV9 | CASSPGRSSYNEQFF
TRBJ1-2 | TRBV29-1 | CSVETTDYGYTF
TRBJ2-7 | TRBV29-1 | CSVTGTATYEQYF
TRBJ1-1 | TRBV27 | CASSFAGISEAFF
TRBJ2-1 | TRBV5-1 | CASSWGLGNEQFF
TRBJ2-7 | TRBV2 | CASSEGAGAYEQYF
TRBJ2-1 | TRBV5-6 | CASSEGLAGGPQFF
TRBJ1-2 | TRBV30 | CAWTDWKTLFRYTF
TRBJ2-7 | TRBV18 | CASSPWSSSYEQYF
TRBJ1-5 | TRBV30 | CAWSATDVAQHF
TRBJ2-7 | TRBV27 | CASSSLAGGLSYEQYF
TRBJ1-1 | TRBV13 | CASLSGRGSTEAFF